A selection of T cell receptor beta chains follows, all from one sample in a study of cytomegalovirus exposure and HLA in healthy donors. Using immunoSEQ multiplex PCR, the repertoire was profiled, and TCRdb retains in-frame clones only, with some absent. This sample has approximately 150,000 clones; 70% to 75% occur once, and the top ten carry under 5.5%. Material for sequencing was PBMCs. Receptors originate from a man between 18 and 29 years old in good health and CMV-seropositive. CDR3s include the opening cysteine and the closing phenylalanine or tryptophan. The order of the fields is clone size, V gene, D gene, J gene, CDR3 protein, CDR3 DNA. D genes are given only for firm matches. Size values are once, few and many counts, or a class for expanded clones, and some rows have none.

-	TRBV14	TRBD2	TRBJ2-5	CASSQGPAGGETQYF	TGTGCCAGCAGCCAAGGTCCAGCGGGGGGTGAGACCCAGTACTTC
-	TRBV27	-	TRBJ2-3	CASSLIGPRGGTDTQYF	TGTGCCAGCAGTTTAATCGGTCCACGAGGTGGCACAGATACGCAGTATTTT
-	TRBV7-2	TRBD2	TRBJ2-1	CASSLATGGNYNEQFF	TGTGCCAGCAGCTTAGCTACGGGAGGGAACTACAATGAGCAGTTCTTC
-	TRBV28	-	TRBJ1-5	CASSFGGSNQPQHF	TGTGCCAGCAGTTTCGGGGGTAGCAATCAGCCCCAGCATTTT
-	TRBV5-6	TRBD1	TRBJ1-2	CASSSGQGARNYGYTF	TGTGCCAGCAGCTCCGGACAGGGGGCGAGAAACTATGGCTACACCTTC
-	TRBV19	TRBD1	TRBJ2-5	CASSKGWGQGVGETQYF	TGTGCCAGTAGTAAAGGGTGGGGACAGGGGGTAGGAGAGACCCAGTACTTC
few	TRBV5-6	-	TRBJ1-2	CASSADSIDHYGYTF	TGTGCCAGCAGCGCGGACAGCATCGACCACTATGGCTACACCTTC
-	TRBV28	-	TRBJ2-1	CASSFRGRTYNEQFF	TGTGCCAGCAGTTTCCGAGGGAGAACCTACAATGAGCAGTTCTTC
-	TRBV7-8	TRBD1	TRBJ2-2	CASSLGGMDRGRTGELFF	TGTGCCAGCAGCTTAGGTGGGATGGACAGGGGGCGTACCGGGGAGCTGTTTTTT
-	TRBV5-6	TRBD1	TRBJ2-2	CASSRTRVQGQGPGELFF	TGTGCCAGCAGCCGCACCCGTGTCCAGGGACAGGGGCCCGGGGAGCTGTTTTTT
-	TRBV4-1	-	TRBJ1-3	CASSQGGGNTIYF	TGCGCCAGCAGCCAGGGAGGTGGAAACACCATATATTTT
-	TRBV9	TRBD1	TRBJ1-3	CASSARGQGTGNTIYF	TGTGCCAGCAGCGCCAGGGGACAGGGGACTGGAAACACCATATATTTT
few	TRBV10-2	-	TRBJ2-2	CASSDQNTGELFF	TGCGCCAGCAGTGATCAGAACACCGGGGAGCTGTTTTTT
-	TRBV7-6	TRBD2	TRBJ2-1	CASGLAAYNEQFF	TGTGCCAGCGGACTAGCGGCTTACAATGAGCAGTTCTTC
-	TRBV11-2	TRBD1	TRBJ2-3	CASSFTPGQGDTQYF	TGTGCCAGCAGCTTCACCCCGGGACAGGGGGATACGCAGTATTTT
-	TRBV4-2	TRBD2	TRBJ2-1	CASSQEGPSGGNEQFF	TGTGCCAGCAGCCAAGAGGGCCCTAGCGGGGGGAATGAGCAGTTCTTC
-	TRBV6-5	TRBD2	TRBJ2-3	CASRLAGGPDTQYF	TGTGCCAGCAGACTAGCGGGGGGGCCAGATACGCAGTATTTT
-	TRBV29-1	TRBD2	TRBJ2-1	CSAGTSGGSYNEQFF	TGCAGCGCGGGGACTAGCGGGGGGTCCTACAATGAGCAGTTCTTC
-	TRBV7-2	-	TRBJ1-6	CASSLGGSPLHF	TGTGCCAGCAGCTTAGGAGGCTCACCCCTCCACTTT
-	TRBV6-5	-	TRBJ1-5	CASSYTRDFKGQPQHF	TGTGCCAGCAGTTACACGCGGGATTTTAAAGGGCAGCCCCAGCATTTT
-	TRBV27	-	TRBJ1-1	CASSGQIYTEAFF	TGTGCCAGCAGTGGACAGATTTACACTGAAGCTTTCTTT
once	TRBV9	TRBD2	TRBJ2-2	CASSLTGTSGGPPGELFF	TGTGCCAGCAGCCTGACCGGGACTAGCGGGGGTCCCCCCGGGGAGCTGTTTTTT
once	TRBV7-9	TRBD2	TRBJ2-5	CASSTGGAQYF	TGTGCCAGCAGCACCGGGGGGGCCCAGTACTTC
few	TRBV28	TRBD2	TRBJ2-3	CASSFSGGADTQYF	TGTGCCAGCAGTTTTAGCGGGGGGGCGGATACGCAGTATTTT
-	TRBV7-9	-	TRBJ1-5	CASSLAGGNQPQHF	TGTGCCAGCAGCTTAGCAGGGGGTAATCAGCCCCAGCATTTT
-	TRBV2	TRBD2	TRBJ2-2	CASSLSGRATGELFF	TGTGCCAGCAGCCTTAGCGGGAGGGCTACCGGGGAGCTGTTTTTT
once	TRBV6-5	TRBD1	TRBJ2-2	CASSYRGHTGELFF	TGTGCCAGCAGTTACAGGGGGCACACCGGGGAGCTGTTTTTT
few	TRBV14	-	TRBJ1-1	CASSQDYTEAFF	TGTGCCAGCAGCCAAGACTATACTGAAGCTTTCTTT
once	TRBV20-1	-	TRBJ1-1	CSATGVKGAFF	TGCAGTGCTACCGGGGTAAAAGGGGCTTTCTTT
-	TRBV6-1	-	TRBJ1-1	CASTDGAWAFF	TGTGCCAGCACCGATGGGGCCTGGGCTTTCTTT
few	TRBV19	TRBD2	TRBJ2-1	CASDTLRTSGGPSSYNEQFF	TGTGCCAGTGATACTTTGAGGACTAGCGGGGGGCCTAGCTCCTACAATGAGCAGTTCTTC
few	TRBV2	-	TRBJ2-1	CASSVTVSYNEQFF	TGTGCCAGCAGTGTCACGGTTTCCTACAATGAGCAGTTCTTC
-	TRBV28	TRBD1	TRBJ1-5	CASSPTTGEQPQHF	TGTGCCAGCAGCCCCACGACAGGGGAACAGCCCCAGCATTTT
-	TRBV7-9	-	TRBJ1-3	CASSFAIGGGTRRNTIYF	TGTGCCAGCAGCTTTGCAATAGGGGGGGGCACTCGAAGAAACACCATATATTTT
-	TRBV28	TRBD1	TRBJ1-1	CASSLVDRGAEAFF	TGTGCCAGCAGTTTAGTTGACAGGGGTGCTGAAGCTTTCTTT
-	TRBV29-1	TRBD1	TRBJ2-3	CSALSTGGADTQYF	TGCAGCGCCCTGTCGACAGGGGGTGCAGATACGCAGTATTTT
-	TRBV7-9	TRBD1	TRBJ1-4	CASSRGDRSNEKLFF	TGTGCCAGCAGCCGCGGGGACAGATCCAATGAAAAACTGTTTTTT
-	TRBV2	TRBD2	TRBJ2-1	CASRGGTSGSYNEQFF	TGTGCCAGCAGGGGAGGGACTAGCGGATCCTACAATGAGCAGTTCTTC
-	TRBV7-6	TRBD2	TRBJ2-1	CASRTTSGGSYNEQFF	TGTGCCAGCAGGACGACTAGCGGGGGCTCCTACAATGAGCAGTTCTTC
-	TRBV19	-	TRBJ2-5	CAQDQGPQETQYF	TGTGCCCAAGACCAGGGGCCACAAGAGACCCAGTACTTC
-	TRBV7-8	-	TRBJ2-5	CAAGQGGGETQYF	TGTGCTGCAGGGCAGGGTGGTGGAGAGACCCAGTACTTC
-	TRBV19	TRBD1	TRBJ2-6	CASSTTGGFGANVLTF	TGTGCCAGTAGTACCACAGGGGGCTTTGGGGCCAACGTCCTGACTTTC
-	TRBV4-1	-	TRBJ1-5	CASSQDWPGDNQPQHF	TGCGCCAGCAGCCAAGATTGGCCCGGGGACAATCAGCCCCAGCATTTT
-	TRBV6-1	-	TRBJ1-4	CASSESGGGNEKLFF	TGTGCCAGCAGTGAATCTGGGGGGGGGAATGAAAAACTGTTTTTT
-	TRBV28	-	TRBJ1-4	CASNRVGATNEKLFF	TGTGCCAGCAACAGGGTAGGGGCAACTAATGAAAAACTGTTTTTT
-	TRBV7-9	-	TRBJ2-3	CASSFGSDTQYF	TGTGCCAGCAGCTTTGGCTCAGATACGCAGTATTTT